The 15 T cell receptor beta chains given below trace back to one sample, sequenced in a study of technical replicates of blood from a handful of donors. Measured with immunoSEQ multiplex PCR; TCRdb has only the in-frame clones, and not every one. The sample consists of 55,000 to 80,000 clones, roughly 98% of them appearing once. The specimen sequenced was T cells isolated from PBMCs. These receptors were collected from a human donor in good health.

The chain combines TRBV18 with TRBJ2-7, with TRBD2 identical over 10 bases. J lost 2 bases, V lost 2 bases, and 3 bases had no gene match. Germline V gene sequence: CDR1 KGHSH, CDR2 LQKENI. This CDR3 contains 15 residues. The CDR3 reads CASSPSGTSAYEQYF. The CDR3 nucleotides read TGTGCCAGCTCACCATCCGGGACTAGCGCCTACGAGCAGTACTTC.

CDR3 in amino acids: CASSLPGQGAAEQFF. CDR3 coding DNA: TGTGCCAGCTCCTTACCGGGACAGGGGGCGGCGGAGCAGTTCTTC. The chain couples TRBV25-1 to TRBJ2-1; 12 nucleotides line up with TRBD1. Germline trimming cut 8 bases from V and 10 bases from J; bases unmatched to any gene: 12. The CDR3 sequence is 15 residues long. Germline CDR1 reads MGHDK; CDR2 reads SYGVNS.

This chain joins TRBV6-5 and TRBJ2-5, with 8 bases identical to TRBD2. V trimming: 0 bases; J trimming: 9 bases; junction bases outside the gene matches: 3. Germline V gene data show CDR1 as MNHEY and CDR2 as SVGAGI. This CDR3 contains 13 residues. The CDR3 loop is CASSYSFGRAQYF. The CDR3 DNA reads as TGTGCCAGCAGTTACTCGTTCGGGAGGGCCCAGTACTTC.

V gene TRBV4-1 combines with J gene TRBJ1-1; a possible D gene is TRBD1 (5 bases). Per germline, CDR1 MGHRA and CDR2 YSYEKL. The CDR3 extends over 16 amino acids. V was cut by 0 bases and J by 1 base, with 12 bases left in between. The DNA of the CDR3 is TGCGCCAGCAGCCAAGATGGGGGGATGGGGAACACTGAAGCTTTCTTT. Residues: CASSQDGGMGNTEAFF.

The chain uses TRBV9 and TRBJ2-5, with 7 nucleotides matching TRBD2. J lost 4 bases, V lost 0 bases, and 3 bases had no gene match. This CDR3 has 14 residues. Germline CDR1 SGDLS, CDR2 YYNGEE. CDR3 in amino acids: CASSVAGRIETQYF. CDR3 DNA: TGTGCCAGCAGCGTAGCCGGGAGGATAGAGACCCAGTACTTC.

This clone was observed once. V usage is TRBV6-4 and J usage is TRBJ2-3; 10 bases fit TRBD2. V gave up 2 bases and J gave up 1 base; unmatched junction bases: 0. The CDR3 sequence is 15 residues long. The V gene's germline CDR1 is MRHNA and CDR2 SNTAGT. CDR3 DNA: TGTGCCAGCAGTGACGGGACTAGCGGCACAGATACGCAGTATTTT. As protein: CASSDGTSGTDTQYF.

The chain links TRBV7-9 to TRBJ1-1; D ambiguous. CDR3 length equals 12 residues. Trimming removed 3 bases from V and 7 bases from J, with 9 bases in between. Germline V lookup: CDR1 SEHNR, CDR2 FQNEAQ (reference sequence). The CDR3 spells CASSFFPYEAFF. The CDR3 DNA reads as TGTGCCAGCAGCTTCTTCCCGTATGAAGCTTTCTTT.

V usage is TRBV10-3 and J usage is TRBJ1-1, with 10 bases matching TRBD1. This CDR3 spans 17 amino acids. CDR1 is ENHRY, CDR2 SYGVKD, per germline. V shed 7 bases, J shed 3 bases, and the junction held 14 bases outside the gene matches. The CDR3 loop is CAIKGQGDEKGYTEAFF. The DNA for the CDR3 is TGTGCCATCAAAGGACAGGGGGACGAGAAGGGATACACTGAAGCTTTCTTT.

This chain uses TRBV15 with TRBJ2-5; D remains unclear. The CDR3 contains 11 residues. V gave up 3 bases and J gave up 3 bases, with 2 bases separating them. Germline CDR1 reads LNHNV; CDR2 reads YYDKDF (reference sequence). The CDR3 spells CATSSKETQYF. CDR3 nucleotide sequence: TGTGCCACCAGCAGCAAAGAGACCCAGTACTTC.

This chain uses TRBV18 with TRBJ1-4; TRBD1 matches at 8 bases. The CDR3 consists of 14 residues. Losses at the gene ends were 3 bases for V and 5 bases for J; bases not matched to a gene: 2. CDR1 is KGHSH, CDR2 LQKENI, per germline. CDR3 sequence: CASSPRGLNEKLFF. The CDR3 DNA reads TGTGCCAGCTCACCCAGGGGGCTCAATGAAAAACTGTTTTTT. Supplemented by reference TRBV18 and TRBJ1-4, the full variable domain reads NAGVMQNPRHLVRRRGQEARLRCSPMKGHSHVYWYRQLPEEGLKFMVYLQKENIIDESGMPKERFSAEFPKEGPSILRIQQVVRGDSAAYFCASSPRGLNEKLFFGSGTQLSVL.

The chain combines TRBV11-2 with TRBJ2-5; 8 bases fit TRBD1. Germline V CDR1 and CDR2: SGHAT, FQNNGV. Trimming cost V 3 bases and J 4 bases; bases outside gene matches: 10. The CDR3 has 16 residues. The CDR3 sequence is CASSLTGTGGTETQYF. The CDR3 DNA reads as TGTGCCAGCAGCTTGACCGGGACAGGAGGTACAGAGACCCAGTACTTC. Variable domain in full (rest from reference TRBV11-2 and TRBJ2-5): EAGVAQSPRYKIIEKRQSVAFWCNPISGHATLYWYQQILGQGPKLLIQFQNNGVVDDSQLPKDRFSAERLKGVDSTLKIQPAKLEDSAVYLCASSLTGTGGTETQYFGPGTRLLVL.

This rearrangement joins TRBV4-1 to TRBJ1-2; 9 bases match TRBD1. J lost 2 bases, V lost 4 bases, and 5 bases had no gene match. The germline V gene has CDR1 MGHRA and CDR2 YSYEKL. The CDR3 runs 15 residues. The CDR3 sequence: CASSPRGQGNYGYTF. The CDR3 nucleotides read TGCGCCAGCAGCCCCCGAGGACAGGGGAACTATGGCTACACCTTC.

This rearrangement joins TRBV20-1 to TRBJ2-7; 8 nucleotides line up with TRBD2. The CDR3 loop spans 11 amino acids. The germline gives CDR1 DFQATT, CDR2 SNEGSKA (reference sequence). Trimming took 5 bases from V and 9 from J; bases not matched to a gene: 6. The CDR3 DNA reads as TGCAGTGCTCTCTCTACTAGCGGGCAGTACTTC. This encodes CSALSTSGQYF.

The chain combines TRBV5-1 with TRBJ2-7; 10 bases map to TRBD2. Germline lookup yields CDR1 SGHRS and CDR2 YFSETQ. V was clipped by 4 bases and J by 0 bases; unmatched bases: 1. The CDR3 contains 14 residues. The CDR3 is CASSRTSGSYEQYF. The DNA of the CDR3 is TGCGCCAGCAGCAGGACTAGCGGCTCCTACGAGCAGTACTTC.

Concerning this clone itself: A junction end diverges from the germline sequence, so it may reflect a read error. The CDR3 spells CASTQKGVGSSYNEQFF. For the CDR3, the DNA is TGCGCCAGCACCCAAAAGGGGGTGGGCTCCTCCTACAATGAGCAGTTCTTC. This chain links TRBV4-1 with TRBJ2-1, with a tentative D call TRBD1 (6 bases). The CDR3 covers 17 residues. The germline gives CDR1 MGHRA, CDR2 YSYEKL.